The clone carrying this TCR beta chain was picked up a small number of times. Enrollees, roughly 18 to 89 years old, lived in 20 to 25 US areas. Grouping used clinical history reported by participants in a survey and questionnaire. J was trimmed by 7 bases and V by 2 bases; bases with no gene match: 3. The CDR3 extends over 14 amino acids. Germline loops: CDR1 LNHDA, CDR2 SQIVND (reference sequence). This specimen belongs to a study of blood T cell repertoires in COVID-19. Study in general: Sites in the United States, Italy and Spain provided acute and convalescent COVID-19 samples.

Original data processing: Reference gene primer amplification yielded estimated nucleated cell counts. Generated by immunoSEQ multiplex PCR, the TCRdb table keeps only in-frame clones and is missing some. D and trimming come from the DNA, and the V and J calls and clone size come from that table. Of under 450,000 clones in the sample, approximately 90% were seen once. The chain combines TRBV19 with TRBJ1-4; TRBD1 aligns across 8 bases. This sequence was found in a woman aged 40 to 50 who had been exposed to COVID-19. Sequencing input: PBMCs or T cells enriched from blood (not recorded which). The DNA of the CDR3 is TGTGCCAGTAGTATACAGGGGGCGCGTGAAAAACTGTTTTTT. Amino acids: CASSIQGAREKLFF.